This T cell receptor beta chain was sequenced for a study of cytomegalovirus exposure and HLA in healthy donors. Study-level points and caveats: According to reports, the classifier identified cytomegalovirus status with high specificity and sensitivity. In a later analysis, DRB1 alleles had the most associated TCRs; HLA-C alleles the fewest. Being productive about 87% or about 30% of the time was typical of most TCR beta V segments in an earlier analysis.

Amplification used 60 Vbeta primers and 13 Jbeta primers. Generated by immunoSEQ multiplex PCR, the TCRdb table keeps only in-frame clones and is missing some. This sample has 130,000 or so clones, with almost 85% found just once. Concerning this clone itself: What it recognizes is unknown.

V was cut by 1 base and J by 1 base, with 5 bases left in between. The CDR3 has 14 residues. The germline CDR1 and CDR2 sequences are SGHAT and FQNNGV. The sequencing sample was made of PBMCs. The TCR sequence derives from a young man in good health and CMV-seropositive. This rearrangement joins TRBV11-2 to TRBJ2-1; D gene ambiguous. This CDR3 is CASSLVQSYNEQFF. The CDR3 DNA is TGTGCCAGCAGCTTAGTACAGTCCTACAATGAGCAGTTCTTC.